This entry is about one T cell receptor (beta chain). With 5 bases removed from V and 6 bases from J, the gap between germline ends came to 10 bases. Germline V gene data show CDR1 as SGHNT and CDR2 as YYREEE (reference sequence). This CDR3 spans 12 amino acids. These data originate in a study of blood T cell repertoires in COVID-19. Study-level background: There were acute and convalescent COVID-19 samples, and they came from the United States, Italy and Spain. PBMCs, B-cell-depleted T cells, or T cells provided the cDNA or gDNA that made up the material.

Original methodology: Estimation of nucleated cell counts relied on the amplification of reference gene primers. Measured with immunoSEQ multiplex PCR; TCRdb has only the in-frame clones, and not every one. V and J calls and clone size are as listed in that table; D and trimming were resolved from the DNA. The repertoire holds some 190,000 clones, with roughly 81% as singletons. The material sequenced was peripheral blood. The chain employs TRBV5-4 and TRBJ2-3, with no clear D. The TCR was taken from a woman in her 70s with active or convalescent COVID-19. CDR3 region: CASSKNRDTQYF. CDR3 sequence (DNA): TGTGCCAGCAGTAAGAACCGGGATACGCAGTATTTT. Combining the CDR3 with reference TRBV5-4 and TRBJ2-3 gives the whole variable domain ETGVTQSPTHLIKTRGQQVTLRCSSQSGHNTVSWYQQALGQGPQFIFQYYREEENGRGNFPPRFSGLQFPNYSSELNVNALELDDSALYLCASSKNRDTQYFGPGTRLTVL.